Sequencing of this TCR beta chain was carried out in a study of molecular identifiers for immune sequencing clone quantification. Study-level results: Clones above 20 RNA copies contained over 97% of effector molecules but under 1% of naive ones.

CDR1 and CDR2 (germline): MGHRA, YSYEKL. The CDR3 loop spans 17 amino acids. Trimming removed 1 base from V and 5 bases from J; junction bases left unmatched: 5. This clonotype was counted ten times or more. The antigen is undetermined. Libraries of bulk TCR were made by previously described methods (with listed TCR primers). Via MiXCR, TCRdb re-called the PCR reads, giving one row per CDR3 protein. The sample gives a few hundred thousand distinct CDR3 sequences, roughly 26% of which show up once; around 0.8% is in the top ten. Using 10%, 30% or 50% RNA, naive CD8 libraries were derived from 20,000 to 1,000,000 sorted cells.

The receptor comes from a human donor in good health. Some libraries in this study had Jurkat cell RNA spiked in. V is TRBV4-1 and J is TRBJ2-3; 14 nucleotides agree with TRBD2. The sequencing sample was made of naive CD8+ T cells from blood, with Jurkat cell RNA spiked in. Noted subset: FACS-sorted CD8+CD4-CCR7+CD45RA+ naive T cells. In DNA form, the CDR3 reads TGCGCCAGCAGCCAAGGGGGACTAGCGGGGGTTAAAGATACGCAGTATTTT. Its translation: CASSQGGLAGVKDTQYF.